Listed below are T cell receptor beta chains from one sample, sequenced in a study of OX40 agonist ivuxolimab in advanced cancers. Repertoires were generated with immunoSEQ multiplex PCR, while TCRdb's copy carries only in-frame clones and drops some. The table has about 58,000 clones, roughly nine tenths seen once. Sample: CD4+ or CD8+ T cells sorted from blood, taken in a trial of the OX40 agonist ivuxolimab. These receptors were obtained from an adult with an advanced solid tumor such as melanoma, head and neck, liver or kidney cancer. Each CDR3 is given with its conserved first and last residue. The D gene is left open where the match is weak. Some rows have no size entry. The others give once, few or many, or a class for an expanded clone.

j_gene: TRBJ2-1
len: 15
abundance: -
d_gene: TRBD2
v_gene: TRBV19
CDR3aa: CASRLAGGSLNEQFF
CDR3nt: TGTGCCAGTAGGCTAGCGGGAGGGAGCCTCAATGAGCAGTTCTTC

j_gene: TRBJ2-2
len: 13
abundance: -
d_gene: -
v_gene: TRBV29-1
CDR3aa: CSVVTVNTGELFF
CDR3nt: TGCAGCGTTGTGACAGTGAACACCGGGGAGCTGTTTTTT

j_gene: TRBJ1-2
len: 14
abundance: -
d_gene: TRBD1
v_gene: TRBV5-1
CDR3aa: CASSQDRGGGGYTF
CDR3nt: TGCGCCAGCAGCCAGGACAGGGGAGGAGGTGGCTACACCTTC

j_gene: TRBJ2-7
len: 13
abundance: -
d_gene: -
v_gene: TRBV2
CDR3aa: CASRLSFSYEQYF
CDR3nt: TGTGCCAGCCGATTGTCCTTCTCCTACGAGCAGTACTTC

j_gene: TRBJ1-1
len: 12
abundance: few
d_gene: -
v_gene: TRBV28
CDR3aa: CASTPSATEAFF
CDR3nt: TGTGCCAGCACCCCCTCCGCCACTGAAGCTTTCTTT

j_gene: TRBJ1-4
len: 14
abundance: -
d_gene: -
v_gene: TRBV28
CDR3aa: CASSPDSDYEKLFF
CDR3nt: TGTGCCAGCAGTCCCGACAGTGACTACGAAAAACTGTTTTTT

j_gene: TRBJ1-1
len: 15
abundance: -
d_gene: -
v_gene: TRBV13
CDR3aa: CASSLGEQLKTEAFF
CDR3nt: TGTGCCAGCAGCTTAGGCGAACAGCTCAAGACTGAAGCTTTCTTT

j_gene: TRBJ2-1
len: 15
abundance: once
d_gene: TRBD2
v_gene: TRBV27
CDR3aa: CASSLGTSGNNEQFF
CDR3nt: TGTGCCAGCAGCCTCGGGACTAGCGGGAACAATGAGCAGTTCTTC

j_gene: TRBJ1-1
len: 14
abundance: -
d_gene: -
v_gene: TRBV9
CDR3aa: CASTIGARNTEAFF
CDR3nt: TGTGCCAGCACGATTGGGGCCCGAAACACTGAAGCTTTCTTT

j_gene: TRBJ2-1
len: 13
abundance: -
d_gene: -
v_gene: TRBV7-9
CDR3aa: CASSRGANNEQFF
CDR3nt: TGTGCCAGCAGTCGGGGGGCCAACAATGAGCAGTTCTTC

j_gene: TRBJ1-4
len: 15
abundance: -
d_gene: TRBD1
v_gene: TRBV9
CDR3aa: CASSGGQGLNEKLFF
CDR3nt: TGTGCCAGCAGCGGTGGACAGGGGTTAAATGAAAAACTGTTTTTT

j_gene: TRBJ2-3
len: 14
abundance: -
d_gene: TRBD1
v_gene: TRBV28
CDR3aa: CASRPTGSTDTQYF
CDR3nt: TGTGCCAGCAGACCGACAGGGAGCACAGATACGCAGTATTTT

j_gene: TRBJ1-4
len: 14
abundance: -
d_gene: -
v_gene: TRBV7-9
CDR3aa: CASSGPGVREKLFF
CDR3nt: TGTGCCAGCAGCGGTCCAGGGGTCAGGGAAAAACTGTTTTTT

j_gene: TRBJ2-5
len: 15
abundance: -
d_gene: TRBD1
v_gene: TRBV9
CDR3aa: CASSVGGQGVETQYF
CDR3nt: TGTGCCAGCAGCGTAGGAGGACAGGGGGTCGAGACCCAGTACTTC

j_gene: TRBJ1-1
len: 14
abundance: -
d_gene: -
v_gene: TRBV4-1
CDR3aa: CASSLRVQNTEAFF
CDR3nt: TGCGCCAGCAGCCTGAGAGTCCAGAACACTGAAGCTTTCTTT

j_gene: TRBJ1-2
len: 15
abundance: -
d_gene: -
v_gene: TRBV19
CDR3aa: CASSSLALEIYGYTF
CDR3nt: TGTGCCAGTAGTTCCCTCGCTCTGGAGATCTATGGCTACACCTTC

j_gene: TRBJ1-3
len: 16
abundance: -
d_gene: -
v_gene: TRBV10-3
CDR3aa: CAISEPWAIPGNTIYF
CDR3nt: TGTGCCATCAGTGAGCCTTGGGCCATACCTGGAAACACCATATATTTT

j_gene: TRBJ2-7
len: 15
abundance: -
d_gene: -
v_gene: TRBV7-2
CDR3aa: CASSPTPGPMYEQYF
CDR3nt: TGTGCCAGCAGCCCTACCCCGGGACCGATGTACGAGCAGTACTTC

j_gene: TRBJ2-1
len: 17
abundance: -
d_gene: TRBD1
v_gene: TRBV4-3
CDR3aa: CASSQDATGGRNNEQFF
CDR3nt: TGCGCCAGCAGCCAAGACGCGACAGGGGGGAGAAACAATGAGCAGTTCTTC

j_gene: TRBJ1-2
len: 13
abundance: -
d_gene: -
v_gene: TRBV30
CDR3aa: CAWKPSGREPYTF
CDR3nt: TGTGCCTGGAAACCGAGCGGGCGTGAACCCTACACCTTC

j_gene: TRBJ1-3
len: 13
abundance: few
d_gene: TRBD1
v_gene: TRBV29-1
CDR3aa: CSVTGGLGNTIYF
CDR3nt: TGCAGCGTCACAGGGGGCCTTGGAAACACCATATATTTT

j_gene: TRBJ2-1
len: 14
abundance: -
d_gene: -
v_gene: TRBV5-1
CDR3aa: CASSWKGSHNEQFF
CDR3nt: TGCGCCAGCAGTTGGAAGGGCAGCCACAATGAGCAGTTCTTC

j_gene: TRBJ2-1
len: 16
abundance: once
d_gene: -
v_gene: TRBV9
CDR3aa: CASSPKGAGSYNEQFF
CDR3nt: TGTGCCAGCAGCCCCAAAGGGGCGGGATCCTACAATGAGCAGTTCTTC

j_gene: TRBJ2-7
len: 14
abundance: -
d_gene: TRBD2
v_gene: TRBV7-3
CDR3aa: CASSSGLAGSVQYF
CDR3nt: TGTGCCAGCAGCTCAGGACTAGCGGGGTCTGTGCAGTACTTC

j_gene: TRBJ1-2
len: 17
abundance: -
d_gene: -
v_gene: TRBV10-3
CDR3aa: CAISEYGPHFANYGYTF
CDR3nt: TGTGCCATCAGTGAGTACGGACCCCACTTTGCTAACTATGGCTACACCTTC

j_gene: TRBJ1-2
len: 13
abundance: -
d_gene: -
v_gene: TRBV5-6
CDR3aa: CASSQDRPYGYTF
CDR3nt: TGTGCCAGCAGCCAAGATAGGCCTTATGGCTACACCTTC

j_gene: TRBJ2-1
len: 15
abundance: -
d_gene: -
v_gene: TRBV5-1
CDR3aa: CASSPKAGPYNEQFF
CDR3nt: TGCGCCAGCAGCCCGAAGGCGGGACCGTACAATGAGCAGTTCTTC

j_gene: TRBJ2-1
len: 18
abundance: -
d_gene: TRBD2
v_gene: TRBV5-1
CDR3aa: CASSFSTSGFSSYNEQFF
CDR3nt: TGCGCCAGCAGCTTTTCCACTAGCGGGTTTAGCTCCTACAATGAGCAGTTCTTC

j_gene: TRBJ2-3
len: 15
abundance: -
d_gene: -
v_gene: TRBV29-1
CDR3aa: CSGGPQGPLGHTQYF
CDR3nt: TGCAGCGGGGGGCCCCAGGGGCCCTTAGGGCATACGCAGTATTTT

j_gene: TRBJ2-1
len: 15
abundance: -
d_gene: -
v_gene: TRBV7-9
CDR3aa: CASSLGGPLTNEQFF
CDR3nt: TGTGCCAGCAGTCTCGGGGGGCCACTCACCAATGAGCAGTTCTTC

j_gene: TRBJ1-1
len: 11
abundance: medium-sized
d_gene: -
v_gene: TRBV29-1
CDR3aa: CSGEVNTEAFF
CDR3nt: TGCAGCGGAGAGGTGAACACTGAAGCTTTCTTT

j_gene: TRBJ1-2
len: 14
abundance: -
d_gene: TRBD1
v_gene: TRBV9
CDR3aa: CASSVADRGSGYTF
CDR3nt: TGTGCCAGCAGCGTAGCCGACAGGGGGTCTGGCTACACCTTC

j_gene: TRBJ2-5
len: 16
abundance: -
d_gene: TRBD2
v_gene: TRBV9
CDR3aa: CASSVGVAGGEETQYF
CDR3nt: TGTGCCAGCAGCGTTGGAGTAGCGGGAGGGGAAGAGACCCAGTACTTC

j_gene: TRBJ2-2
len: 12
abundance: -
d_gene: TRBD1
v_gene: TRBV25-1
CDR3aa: CASGQDTGELFF
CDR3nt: TGTGCCAGCGGACAGGACACCGGGGAGCTGTTTTTT

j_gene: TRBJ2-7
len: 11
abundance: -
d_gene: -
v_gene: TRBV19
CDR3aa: CASSPGFEQYF
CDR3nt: TGTGCCAGTAGCCCCGGTTTCGAGCAGTACTTC

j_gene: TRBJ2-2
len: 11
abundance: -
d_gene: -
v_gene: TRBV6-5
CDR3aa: CASSVTGELFF
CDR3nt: TGTGCCAGCAGTGTAACCGGGGAGCTGTTTTTT